The 6 T cell receptor beta chains listed next were all sequenced from one sample in a study of blood T cell repertoires in COVID-19. The repertoire was sequenced with immunoSEQ multiplex PCR; TCRdb's copy has only in-frame clones and lacks some. The sample includes over 600,000 clones, approximately 90% of them seen just once. The source material was peripheral blood. These TCRs come from a woman aged 18-29 years with acute or convalescent COVID-19.

The chain uses TRBV7-3 and TRBJ2-1; perhaps TRBD1 as D (5 bases). V lost 5 bases and J 4 bases, leaving 15 bases between the germline ends. Germline lookup yields CDR1 SGHTA and CDR2 FQGTGA. The CDR3 loop spans 15 amino acids. The CDR3 protein is CASSPLANRYNEQFF. In DNA form, the CDR3 reads TGTGCCAGCAGCCCCCTCGCTAACAGGTACAATGAGCAGTTCTTC.

This clone was seen only once. The chain uses TRBV19 and TRBJ1-1; perhaps TRBD1 as D (6 bases). V lost 5 bases and J lost 1, with 8 bases in between. Germline CDR1 LNHDA, CDR2 SQIVND (reference sequence). The length of the CDR3 is 13 residues. In DNA form, the CDR3 reads TGTGCCAGTAGTCTCAGGGGGAACACTGAAGCTTTCTTT. It codes for CASSLRGNTEAFF.

The chain has TRBV28 and TRBJ1-1, with TRBD1 matching over 7 bases. The CDR3 sequence is 16 residues long. Germline V gives CDR1 MDHEN, CDR2 SYDVKM. J was trimmed by 0 bases and V by 5 bases; bases with no gene match: 9. CDR3 in amino acids: CASSIRTGIMNTEAFF. The CDR3 DNA reads as TGTGCCAGCAGTATCCGGACAGGAATAATGAACACTGAAGCTTTCTTT.

The chain joins TRBV4-1 to TRBJ1-2; D unclear. The CDR3 has 15 residues. CDR1 and CDR2 (germline): MGHRA, YSYEKL. V was trimmed by 0 bases and J by 4 bases, leaving 12 bases between them. CDR3 in DNA: TGCGCCAGCAGCCAAGATACGGGAGGAGGCTATGGCTACACCTTC. Its protein is CASSQDTGGGYGYTF.

The V and J genes are TRBV7-2 and TRBJ2-7; D perhaps matches TRBD2 (6 bases). The CDR3 loop spans 15 amino acids. Deletions cut 3 bases from V and 6 bases from J, with 18 bases between. CDR1 is SGHTA and CDR2 is FQGNSA in the germline V gene. The CDR3 region has the DNA TGTGCCAGCAGCTTGGGCGGGATAGTCCCTTTCGAGCAGTACTTC. This codes for CASSLGGIVPFEQYF.

V is TRBV3-1 (or the pseudogene TRBV3-2) and J is TRBJ1-1; D is uncertain. V was trimmed by 8 bases and J by 5 bases, leaving 9 bases between them. Germline V lookup: CDR1 LGHDT, CDR2 YNNKEL (reference sequence). CDR3 length: 11 amino acids. The DNA for the CDR3 is TGTGCCAGCGGCCGCGGAACTGAAGCTTTCTTT. The encoded protein is CASGRGTEAFF.